These T cell receptor beta chains were read from a single sample in a study of shared clonotypes between healthy human individuals. Repertoires were generated with immunoSEQ multiplex PCR, while TCRdb's copy carries only in-frame clones and drops some. The data hold 500,000 or so clones, with around 96% observed a single time. Sequencing was done on a sample of naive CD4+ T cells sorted from blood. All receptors derive from a woman in her 30s in good health. Each CDR3 is given with its conserved first and last residue. Fields, in order: clone size, V gene, D gene, J gene, CDR3 protein, CDR3 DNA. The D gene is left open where the match is weak. Clone size is stated in some rows and not others, as once, few, many or a class when expanded.

size: .; V: TRBV10-3; D: .; J: TRBJ2-1; CDR3: CAISEPGKGGISYNEQFF; DNA: TGTGCCATCAGTGAGCCGGGGAAGGGCGGGATCTCCTACAATGAGCAGTTCTTC
size: few; V: TRBV6-5; D: .; J: TRBJ2-2; CDR3: CASSFPPTGTGELFF; DNA: TGTGCCAGCAGTTTCCCCCCTACGGGCACCGGGGAGCTGTTTTTT
size: .; V: TRBV4-2; D: .; J: TRBJ2-1; CDR3: CASSQDWGSYNEQFF; DNA: TGTGCCAGCAGCCAAGATTGGGGCTCCTACAATGAGCAGTTCTTC
size: .; V: TRBV27; D: .; J: TRBJ2-7; CDR3: CASQKIPRDGNYEQYF; DNA: TGTGCCAGCCAGAAAATCCCGAGGGACGGAAACTACGAGCAGTACTTC
size: .; V: TRBV5-8; D: TRBD2; J: TRBJ2-5; CDR3: CASSFGGGSGRAWETQYF; DNA: TGTGCCAGCAGCTTCGGAGGAGGTAGCGGGAGGGCTTGGGAGACCCAGTACTTC
size: .; V: TRBV27; D: TRBD2; J: TRBJ2-5; CDR3: CASSSGLAGVGLETQYF; DNA: TGTGCCAGCAGCTCAGGACTAGCGGGAGTGGGTTTGGAGACCCAGTACTTC
size: .; V: TRBV6-5; D: .; J: TRBJ1-2; CDR3: CATKRPVNYGYTF; DNA: TGTGCCACAAAACGACCGGTTAACTATGGCTACACCTTC
size: .; V: TRBV5-1; D: TRBD1; J: TRBJ2-7; CDR3: CASSSRQGGPYEQYF; DNA: TGCGCCAGCAGCTCCCGACAGGGGGGTCCCTACGAGCAGTACTTC
size: .; V: TRBV9; D: TRBD1; J: TRBJ1-6; CDR3: CASSGQGARNSPLHF; DNA: TGTGCCAGCAGCGGTCAGGGGGCGCGGAATTCACCCCTCCACTTT
size: .; V: TRBV30; D: TRBD1; J: TRBJ2-3; CDR3: CAWSRTGATDTQYF; DNA: TGTGCCTGGAGTCGGACAGGCGCCACAGATACGCAGTATTTT
size: .; V: TRBV14; D: .; J: TRBJ2-7; CDR3: CASSPFRGAQYEQYF; DNA: TGTGCCAGCAGCCCGTTCCGGGGGGCGCAGTACGAGCAGTACTTC
size: once; V: TRBV28; D: .; J: TRBJ1-1; CDR3: CASKRVGVNTEAFF; DNA: TGTGCCAGCAAAAGGGTCGGAGTGAACACTGAAGCTTTCTTT
size: .; V: TRBV28; D: TRBD2; J: TRBJ2-5; CDR3: CASSFALAATQYF; DNA: TGTGCCAGCAGTTTTGCACTAGCGGCGACCCAGTACTTC
size: few; V: TRBV7-7; D: .; J: TRBJ2-5; CDR3: CASSLRVIGETQYF; DNA: TGTGCCAGCAGCTTAAGGGTTATAGGAGAGACCCAGTACTTC
size: .; V: TRBV29-1; D: TRBD2; J: TRBJ2-3; CDR3: CSVRLAGGADTQYF; DNA: TGCAGCGTCAGACTAGCGGGAGGGGCAGATACGCAGTATTTT
size: .; V: TRBV28; D: .; J: TRBJ1-1; CDR3: CASVTTANTEAFF; DNA: TGTGCCAGCGTCACCACAGCGAACACTGAAGCTTTCTTT
size: .; V: TRBV10-1; D: .; J: TRBJ1-1; CDR3: CASRGPSTEAFF; DNA: TGCGCCAGCAGAGGACCGAGCACTGAAGCTTTCTTT
size: .; V: TRBV29-1; D: .; J: TRBJ2-3; CDR3: CSVEVMERGGGSTDTQYF; DNA: TGCAGCGTTGAGGTAATGGAACGGGGCGGAGGGAGCACAGATACGCAGTATTTT
size: .; V: TRBV19; D: TRBD1; J: TRBJ1-1; CDR3: CASSPGRTGGRTEAFF; DNA: TGTGCCAGTAGCCCCGGGAGGACAGGGGGCCGCACTGAAGCTTTCTTT
size: .; V: TRBV7-2; D: TRBD2; J: TRBJ2-7; CDR3: CASSLAGGSSYEQYF; DNA: TGTGCCAGCAGCTTAGCGGGAGGGAGCTCCTACGAGCAGTACTTC
size: .; V: TRBV10-3; D: TRBD2; J: TRBJ2-7; CDR3: CAISAAGSSYEQYF; DNA: TGTGCCATCAGTGCAGCGGGGAGCTCCTACGAGCAGTACTTC
size: .; V: TRBV27; D: TRBD2; J: TRBJ2-5; CDR3: CASSLLAGVGETQYF; DNA: TGTGCCAGCAGTTTGCTAGCGGGAGTGGGTGAGACCCAGTACTTC
size: .; V: TRBV29-1; D: .; J: TRBJ1-6; CDR3: CSVGPSPGSPLHF; DNA: TGCAGCGTTGGCCCTTCCCCAGGTTCACCCCTCCACTTT
size: .; V: TRBV7-8; D: .; J: TRBJ2-7; CDR3: CASSPKGPSPEQYF; DNA: TGTGCCAGCAGCCCCAAAGGCCCTAGCCCCGAGCAGTACTTC
size: once; V: TRBV29-1; D: TRBD1; J: TRBJ2-1; CDR3: CSVRTGWEQFF; DNA: TGCAGCGTCCGGACAGGCTGGGAGCAGTTCTTC
size: once; V: TRBV5-4; D: TRBD2; J: TRBJ2-1; CDR3: CASSLVRFAGEYNEQFF; DNA: TGTGCCAGCAGCTTGGTTAGGTTTGCGGGAGAATACAATGAGCAGTTCTTC
size: .; V: TRBV27; D: .; J: TRBJ2-2; CDR3: CASSSYWGRGELFF; DNA: TGTGCCAGCAGTTCGTACTGGGGGCGCGGGGAGCTGTTTTTT
size: .; V: TRBV5-1; D: .; J: TRBJ2-7; CDR3: CASSPTRGESYEQYF; DNA: TGCGCCAGCAGCCCGACGCGTGGGGAATCCTACGAGCAGTACTTC
size: .; V: TRBV28; D: .; J: TRBJ1-1; CDR3: CASTRTAALNTEAFF; DNA: TGTGCCAGCACCCGAACGGCGGCATTGAACACTGAAGCTTTCTTT
size: .; V: TRBV29-1; D: TRBD2; J: TRBJ2-5; CDR3: CSAGLAGEEQYF; DNA: TGCAGCGCTGGACTAGCGGGAGAAGAGCAGTACTTC
size: .; V: TRBV15; D: .; J: TRBJ1-4; CDR3: CATSRAGPLNEKLFF; DNA: TGTGCCACCAGCAGAGCGGGGCCTCTGAATGAAAAACTGTTTTTT
size: .; V: TRBV5-6; D: .; J: TRBJ1-2; CDR3: CASSTIQGVWAGYTF; DNA: TGTGCCAGCAGCACGATACAGGGTGTATGGGCTGGCTACACCTTC
size: .; V: TRBV18; D: .; J: TRBJ2-7; CDR3: CASSEGLQSYEQYF; DNA: TGTGCCAGCTCCGAGGGACTCCAATCCTACGAGCAGTACTTC
size: .; V: TRBV27; D: .; J: TRBJ1-3; CDR3: CATRQVGSGNTIYF; DNA: TGTGCCACCCGACAGGTCGGTTCTGGAAACACCATATATTTT
size: .; V: TRBV6-5; D: .; J: TRBJ1-3; CDR3: CASSSRTVSGNTIYF; DNA: TGTGCCAGCAGCTCCAGGACAGTCTCTGGAAACACCATATATTTT
size: .; V: TRBV5-1; D: .; J: TRBJ2-7; CDR3: CASSAADSRTYEQYF; DNA: TGCGCCAGCAGCGCGGCGGACAGCCGAACCTACGAGCAGTACTTC
size: .; V: TRBV28; D: .; J: TRBJ1-5; CDR3: CASSLAGAGNQPQHF; DNA: TGTGCCAGCAGTTTGGCGGGGGCAGGCAATCAGCCCCAGCATTTT
size: .; V: TRBV28; D: .; J: TRBJ2-2; CDR3: CASWLKEAGSTGELFF; DNA: TGTGCCAGCTGGCTTAAGGAGGCAGGGAGCACCGGGGAGCTGTTTTTT
size: .; V: TRBV27; D: .; J: TRBJ1-1; CDR3: CASSLSRMNTEAFF; DNA: TGTGCCAGCAGTTTATCACGAATGAACACTGAAGCTTTCTTT
size: .; V: TRBV27; D: .; J: TRBJ2-7; CDR3: CASTRSSYEQYF; DNA: TGTGCCAGCACCCGAAGCTCCTACGAGCAGTACTTC
size: .; V: TRBV5-1; D: .; J: TRBJ1-1; CDR3: CASSFSNTEAFF; DNA: TGCGCCAGCAGCTTCTCGAACACTGAAGCTTTCTTT
size: .; V: TRBV28; D: .; J: TRBJ2-3; CDR3: CASSRRVGVSTDTQYF; DNA: TGTGCCAGCAGTCGGAGGGTGGGAGTGAGCACAGATACGCAGTATTTT
size: .; V: TRBV11-3; D: TRBD2; J: TRBJ2-1; CDR3: CASSLDRVGVAGTNEQFF; DNA: TGTGCCAGCAGCTTAGATAGGGTTGGGGTAGCGGGAACCAATGAGCAGTTCTTC
size: .; V: TRBV7-9; D: .; J: TRBJ1-1; CDR3: CASNSGTLNTEAFF; DNA: TGTGCCAGCAACTCCGGGACACTTAACACTGAAGCTTTCTTT
size: .; V: TRBV28; D: .; J: TRBJ1-3; CDR3: CASSLPGVRGNTIYF; DNA: TGTGCCAGCAGTTTACCAGGGGTTAGGGGAAACACCATATATTTT
size: .; V: TRBV5-1; D: TRBD1; J: TRBJ1-1; CDR3: CASSNNRGPITFF; DNA: TGCGCCAGCAGCAACAACAGGGGGCCTATAACTTTCTTT
size: .; V: TRBV7-9; D: .; J: TRBJ1-2; CDR3: CASSLDVLYGYTF; DNA: TGTGCCAGCAGCTTAGATGTTCTCTATGGCTACACCTTC
size: .; V: TRBV4-1; D: .; J: TRBJ1-4; CDR3: CASSQEGGGREKLFF; DNA: TGCGCCAGCAGCCAAGAGGGGGGGGGCAGAGAAAAACTGTTTTTT
size: .; V: TRBV30; D: .; J: TRBJ1-4; CDR3: CAWSLHAVEKLFF; DNA: TGTGCCTGGTCTCTCCACGCAGTTGAAAAACTGTTTTTT
size: .; V: TRBV27; D: .; J: TRBJ1-2; CDR3: CASKARGDYGYTF; DNA: TGTGCCAGCAAGGCCAGGGGAGATTATGGCTACACCTTC
size: .; V: TRBV6-1; D: .; J: TRBJ2-2; CDR3: CASSDEQGWGGELFF; DNA: TGTGCCAGCAGTGATGAACAGGGATGGGGCGGGGAGCTGTTTTTT
size: .; V: TRBV5-1; D: .; J: TRBJ2-3; CDR3: CASSSNHREGDTQYF; DNA: TGCGCCAGCAGCTCAAACCACAGGGAAGGGGATACGCAGTATTTT
size: once; V: TRBV19; D: TRBD2; J: TRBJ2-1; CDR3: CASSPGLAGGEQFF; DNA: TGTGCCAGTAGTCCGGGACTAGCGGGAGGGGAGCAGTTCTTC
size: .; V: TRBV10-3; D: TRBD1; J: TRBJ1-4; CDR3: CAISGETGVPATNEKLFF; DNA: TGTGCCATCAGTGGTGAAACAGGGGTTCCTGCAACTAATGAAAAACTGTTTTTT